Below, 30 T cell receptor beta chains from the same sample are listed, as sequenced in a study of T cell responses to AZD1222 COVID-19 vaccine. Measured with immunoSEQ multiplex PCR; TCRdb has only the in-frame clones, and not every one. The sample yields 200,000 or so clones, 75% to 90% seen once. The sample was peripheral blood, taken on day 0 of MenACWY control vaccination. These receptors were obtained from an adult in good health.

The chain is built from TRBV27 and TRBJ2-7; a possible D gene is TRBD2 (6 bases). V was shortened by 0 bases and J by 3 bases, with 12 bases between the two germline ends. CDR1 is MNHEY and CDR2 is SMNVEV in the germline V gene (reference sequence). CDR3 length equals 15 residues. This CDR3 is CASSLSSAGGYEQYF. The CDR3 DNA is TGTGCCAGCAGTTTATCCAGCGCCGGGGGCTACGAGCAGTACTTC.

The CDR3 is CASSMARAYEQYF. DNA for the CDR3: TGTGCCAGTAGTATGGCCAGGGCCTACGAGCAGTACTTC. The chain employs TRBV19 and TRBJ2-7, with a possible D match to TRBD1 (5 bases). The CDR3 spans 13 residues. The germline V gene encodes CDR1 LNHDA and CDR2 SQIVND (reference sequence). Trimming removed 3 bases at V and 2 bases at J, with 8 bases between.

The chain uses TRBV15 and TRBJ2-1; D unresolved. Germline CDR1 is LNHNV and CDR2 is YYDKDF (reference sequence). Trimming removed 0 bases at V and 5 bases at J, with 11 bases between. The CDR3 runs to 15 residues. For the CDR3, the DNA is TGTGCCACCAGCAGAGATGTAGGTCTAAACAATGAGCAGTTCTTC. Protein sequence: CATSRDVGLNNEQFF.

CDR3 bases: TGCGCCAGCAGCTTAGGGGGGGCCTATGGCTACACCTTC. It yields the protein CASSLGGAYGYTF. V usage is TRBV5-1 and J usage is TRBJ1-2; perhaps TRBD1 as D (6 bases). CDR3 length equals 13 residues. Trimming pared 2 bases from V and 4 bases from J, leaving 9 bases between. Germline CDR1 SGHRS, CDR2 YFSETQ.

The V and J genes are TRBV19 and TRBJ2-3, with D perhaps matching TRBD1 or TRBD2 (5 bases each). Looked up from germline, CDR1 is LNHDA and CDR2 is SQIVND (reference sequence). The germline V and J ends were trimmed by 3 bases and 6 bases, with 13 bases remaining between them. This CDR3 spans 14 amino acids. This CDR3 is CASSMRGSADTQYF. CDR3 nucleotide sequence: TGTGCCAGTAGTATGAGGGGATCCGCGGATACGCAGTATTTT.

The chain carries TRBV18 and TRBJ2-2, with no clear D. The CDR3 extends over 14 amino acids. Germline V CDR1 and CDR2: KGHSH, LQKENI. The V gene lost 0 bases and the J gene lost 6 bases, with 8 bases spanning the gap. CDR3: CASSPPSGPGELFF. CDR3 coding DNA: TGTGCCAGCTCACCACCGTCAGGCCCCGGGGAGCTGTTTTTT.

The CDR3: CASGQGRFTYEQYF. CDR3 coding DNA: TGTGCCAGCGGACAAGGACGGTTTACCTACGAGCAGTACTTC. The V gene is TRBV11-2, the J gene TRBJ2-7; perhaps TRBD1 as D (5 bases). Trimming took off 8 bases at V and 2 bases at J, with 16 bases between the two ends. CDR3 length equals 14 residues. CDR1 and CDR2 from the germline V gene are SGHAT and FQNNGV.

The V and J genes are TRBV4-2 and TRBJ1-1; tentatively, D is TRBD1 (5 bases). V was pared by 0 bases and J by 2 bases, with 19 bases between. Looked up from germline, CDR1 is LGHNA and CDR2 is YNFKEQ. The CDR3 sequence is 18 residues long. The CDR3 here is CASSQDNWAGDYNTEAFF. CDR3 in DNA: TGTGCCAGCAGCCAAGATAATTGGGCGGGGGATTACAACACTGAAGCTTTCTTT.

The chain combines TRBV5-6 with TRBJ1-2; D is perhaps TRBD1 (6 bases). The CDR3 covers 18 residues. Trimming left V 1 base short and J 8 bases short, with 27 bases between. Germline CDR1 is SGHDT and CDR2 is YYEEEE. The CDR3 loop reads CASSLPRVGGPSPGGYTF. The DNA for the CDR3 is TGTGCCAGCAGCTTGCCCCGTGTTGGGGGGCCATCCCCTGGGGGCTACACCTTC.

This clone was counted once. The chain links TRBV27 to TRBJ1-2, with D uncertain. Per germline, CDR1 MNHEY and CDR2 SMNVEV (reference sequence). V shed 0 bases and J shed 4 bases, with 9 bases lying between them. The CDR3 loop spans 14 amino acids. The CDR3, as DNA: TGTGCCAGCAGTTTATCGCCGGGCGCCTATGGCTACACCTTC. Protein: CASSLSPGAYGYTF.

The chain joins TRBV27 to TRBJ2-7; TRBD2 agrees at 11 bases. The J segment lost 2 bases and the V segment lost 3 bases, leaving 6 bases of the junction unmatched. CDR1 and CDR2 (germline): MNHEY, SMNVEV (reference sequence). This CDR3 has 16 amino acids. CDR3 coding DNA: TGTGCCAGCAGTTTTTCGGGACTAGCGGTAGCCTACGAGCAGTACTTC. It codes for CASSFSGLAVAYEQYF.

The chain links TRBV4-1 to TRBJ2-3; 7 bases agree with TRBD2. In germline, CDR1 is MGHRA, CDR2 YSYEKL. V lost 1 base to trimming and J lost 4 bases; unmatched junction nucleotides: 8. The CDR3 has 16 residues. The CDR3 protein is CASSQGSGVGPDTQYF. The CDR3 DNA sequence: TGCGCCAGCAGCCAAGGGAGCGGGGTAGGGCCAGATACGCAGTATTTT.

The CDR3 DNA is TGTGCCTTCGGGACTAGCGGCTACAATGAGCAGTTCTTC. Encoded protein: CAFGTSGYNEQFF. V is TRBV30 and J is TRBJ2-1; 11 nucleotides line up with TRBD2. In germline, CDR1 is GTSNPN, CDR2 SVGIG (reference sequence). V dropped 7 bases and J dropped 3; count of bases not matched to a gene: 2. This CDR3 is built from 13 residues. The full variable domain, rest sourced from reference TRBV30 and TRBJ2-1, is SQTIHQWPATLVQPVGSPLSLECTVEGTSNPNLYWYRQAAGRGLQLLFYSVGIGQISSEVPQNLSASRPQDRQFILSSKKLLLSDSGFYLCAFGTSGYNEQFFGPGTRLTVL.

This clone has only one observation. The CDR3 loop reads CASRPGIPNSPLHF. The CDR3 region has the DNA TGTGCCAGCAGGCCAGGGATCCCTAATTCACCCCTCCACTTT. The chain is built from TRBV27 and TRBJ1-6; tentative D call: TRBD1 (5 bases). V was clipped by 6 bases and J by 6 bases, with 12 bases between them. Germline V gives CDR1 MNHEY, CDR2 SMNVEV (reference sequence). The CDR3 has 14 residues.

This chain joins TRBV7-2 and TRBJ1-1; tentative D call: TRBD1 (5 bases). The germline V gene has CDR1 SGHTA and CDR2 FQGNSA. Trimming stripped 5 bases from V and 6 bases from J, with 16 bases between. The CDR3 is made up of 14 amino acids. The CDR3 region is CASSPRGGTAEAFF. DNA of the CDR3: TGTGCCAGCAGCCCCCGGGGGGGGACCGCTGAAGCTTTCTTT.

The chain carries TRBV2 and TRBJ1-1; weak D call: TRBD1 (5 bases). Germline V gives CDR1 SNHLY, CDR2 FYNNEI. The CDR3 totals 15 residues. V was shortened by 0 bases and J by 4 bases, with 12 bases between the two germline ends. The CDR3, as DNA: TGTGCCAGCAGTGAAGCCACCCGGGGGGTCACTGAAGCTTTCTTT. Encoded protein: CASSEATRGVTEAFF.

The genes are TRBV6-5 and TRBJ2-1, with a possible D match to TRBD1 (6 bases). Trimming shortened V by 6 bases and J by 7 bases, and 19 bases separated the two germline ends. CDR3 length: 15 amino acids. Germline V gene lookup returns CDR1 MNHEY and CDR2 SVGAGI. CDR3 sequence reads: CASRQRGGFGNEQFF. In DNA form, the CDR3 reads TGTGCCAGCAGACAACGAGGGGGATTCGGGAATGAGCAGTTCTTC.

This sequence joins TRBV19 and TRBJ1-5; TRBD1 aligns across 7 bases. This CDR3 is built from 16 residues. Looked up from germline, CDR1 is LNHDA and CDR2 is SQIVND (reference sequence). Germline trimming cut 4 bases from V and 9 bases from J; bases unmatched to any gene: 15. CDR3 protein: CASSKGAGNPWGPQHF. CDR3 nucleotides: TGTGCCAGTAGTAAGGGGGCCGGGAACCCTTGGGGGCCCCAGCATTTT.

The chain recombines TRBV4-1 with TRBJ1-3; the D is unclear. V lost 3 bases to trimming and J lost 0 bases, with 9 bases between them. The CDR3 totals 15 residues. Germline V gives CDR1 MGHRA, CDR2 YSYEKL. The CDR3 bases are TGCGCCAGCAGCCAGATGGGAGACTCTGGAAACACCATATATTTT. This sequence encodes CASSQMGDSGNTIYF.

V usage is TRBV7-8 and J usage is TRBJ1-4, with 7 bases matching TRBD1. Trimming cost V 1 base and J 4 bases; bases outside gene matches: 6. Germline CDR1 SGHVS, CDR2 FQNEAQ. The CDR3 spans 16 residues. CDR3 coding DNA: TGTGCCAGCAGCTTAGAGAGGGACAGTCTTAATGAAAAACTGTTTTTT. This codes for CASSLERDSLNEKLFF.

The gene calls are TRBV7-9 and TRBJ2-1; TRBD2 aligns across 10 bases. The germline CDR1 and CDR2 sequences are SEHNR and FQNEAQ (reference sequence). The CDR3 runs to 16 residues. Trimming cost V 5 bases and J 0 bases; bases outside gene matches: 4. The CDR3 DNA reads TGTGCCAGCAGCCCCGGACTAGCGGCCTCCTACAATGAGCAGTTCTTC. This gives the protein CASSPGLAASYNEQFF.

The CDR3 spells CASSLRGQGSANTGELFF. The DNA of the CDR3 is TGCGCCAGCAGCTTGAGGGGACAGGGCAGCGCGAACACCGGGGAGCTGTTTTTT. The chain employs TRBV5-1 and TRBJ2-2; 9 bases are shared with TRBD1. The CDR3 extends over 18 amino acids. Germline lookup yields CDR1 SGHRS and CDR2 YFSETQ. The ends lost 1 base at V and 0 bases at J; junction bases unmatched: 7.

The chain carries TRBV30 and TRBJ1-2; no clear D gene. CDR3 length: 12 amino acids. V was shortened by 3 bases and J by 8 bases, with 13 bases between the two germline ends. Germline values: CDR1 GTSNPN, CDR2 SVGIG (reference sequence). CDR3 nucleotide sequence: TGTGCCTGGAGCCCACAATCGTACGGCTACACCTTC. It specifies CAWSPQSYGYTF.

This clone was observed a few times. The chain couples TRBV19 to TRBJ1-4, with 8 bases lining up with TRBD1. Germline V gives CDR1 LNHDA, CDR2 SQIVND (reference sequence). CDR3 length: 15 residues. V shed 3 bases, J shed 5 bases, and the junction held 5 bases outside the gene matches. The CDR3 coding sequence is TGTGCCAGTAGTATCTCGACAGGGGAGAATGAAAAACTGTTTTTT. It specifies CASSISTGENEKLFF.

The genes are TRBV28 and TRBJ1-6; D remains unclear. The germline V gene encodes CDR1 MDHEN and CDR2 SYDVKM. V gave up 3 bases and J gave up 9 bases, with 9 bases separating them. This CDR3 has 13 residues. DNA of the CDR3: TGTGCCAGCAGTTTTTTCTGGGGTTCACCCCTCCACTTT. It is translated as CASSFFWGSPLHF.

The CDR3 loop is CASSAVTGGDQPQHF. CDR3 DNA: TGTGCCAGCAGTGCCGTAACAGGGGGCGATCAGCCCCAGCATTTT. The J gene is TRBJ1-5, the V gene TRBV28; 9 bases line up with TRBD1. Germline V gives CDR1 MDHEN, CDR2 SYDVKM. Trimming at V came to 5 bases and at J to 5 bases, leaving 7 bases not matched to a gene. There are 15 residues in the CDR3.

CDR3 bases: TGTGCCAGCAGCCAAGAGTCAGGGGGTGGAAGGGCAACTAATGAAAAACTGTTTTTT. It translates to CASSQESGGGRATNEKLFF. The chain carries TRBV3-1 (or the pseudogene TRBV3-2) and TRBJ1-4; 7 bases agree with TRBD1. The trim removed 0 bases at V and 0 bases at J, leaving 10 bases unmatched. The CDR3 totals 19 residues. Per the germline V gene, CDR1 is LGHDT and CDR2 is YNNKEL (reference sequence).

In DNA, the CDR3 is TGTGCCAGCAGCTCACAGGGACTAGCGGGACGTTGGGTCTACGAGCAGTACTTC. The encoded protein is CASSSQGLAGRWVYEQYF. This sequence joins TRBV3-1 (or the pseudogene TRBV3-2) and TRBJ2-7; 13 bases are shared with TRBD2. Germline lookup yields CDR1 LGHDT and CDR2 YNNKEL (reference sequence). Trimming at V came to 5 bases and at J to 3 bases, leaving 13 bases not matched to a gene. The CDR3 loop spans 18 amino acids.

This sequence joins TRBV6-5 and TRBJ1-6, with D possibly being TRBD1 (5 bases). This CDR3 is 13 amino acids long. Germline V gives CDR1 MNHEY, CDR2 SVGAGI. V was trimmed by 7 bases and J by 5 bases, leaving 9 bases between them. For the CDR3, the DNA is TGTGCCAGCACTTTACAGGATAATTCACCCCTCCACTTT. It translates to CASTLQDNSPLHF.

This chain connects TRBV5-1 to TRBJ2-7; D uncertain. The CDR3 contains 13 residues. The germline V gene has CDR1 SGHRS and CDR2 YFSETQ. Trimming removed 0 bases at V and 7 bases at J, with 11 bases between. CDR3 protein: CASSLEGLGEQYF. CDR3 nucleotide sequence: TGCGCCAGCAGCTTGGAGGGCCTAGGGGAGCAGTACTTC.